This TCR beta chain was sequenced for a study of blood T cells in healthy people across ages. For the second PCR, which ran for 7 to 11 cycles, a sample-barcoded 5' primer and a J-beta primer mix were used. TCRdb used MiXCR to reprocess the 5' RACE reads, holding one entry per CDR3 protein. This sample has about 1.6 million distinct CDR3 sequences, with around 36% found just once. Sequencing input: blood. This TCR was recovered from a woman under 40 in good health.

This chain's CDR3 is CASSLSTGNTIYF. CDR3 nucleotides: TGTGCCAGCAGCTTATCAACTGGAAACACCATATATTTT. V and J are TRBV7-9 and TRBJ1-3; the D is unclear. The germline V gene encodes CDR1 SEHNR and CDR2 FQNEAQ (reference sequence). Trimming stripped 2 bases from V and 2 bases from J, with 4 bases between. The CDR3 is 13 residues long.